This T cell receptor (beta chain) was captured by sequencing in a study of OX40 agonist ivuxolimab in advanced cancers. Study as a whole: Patients with prior anti-PD-1, anti-PD-L1 or anti-CTLA-4 therapy were eligible; approximately 40% had some.

V lost 5 bases to trimming and J lost 9 bases; unmatched junction nucleotides: 6. Germline CDR1 SEHNR, CDR2 FQNEAQ (reference sequence). The CDR3 extends over 14 amino acids. Note on this clone: As yet, its antigen is unknown.

TCRdb's copy holds only in-frame clones and misses some; the assay was immunoSEQ multiplex PCR. Of around 50,000 clones in the sample, approximately 91% are singletons; the top ten hold less than 0.75%. Autoimmune disease history or systemic immunosuppression meant exclusion. Study results and limitations: CD4+ T cells averaged fewer expanded clones than CD8+ T cells.

The material was CD4+ or CD8+ T cells sorted from blood, obtained in a trial of the OX40 agonist ivuxolimab. The genes are TRBV7-9 and TRBJ1-6; 8 nucleotides align to TRBD1. The receptor's source is an adult with an advanced solid tumor such as melanoma, head and neck, liver or kidney cancer. CDR3 bases: TGTGCCAGCAGCCTTCAGGGGGCGGGTTCACCCCTCCACTTT. Translation: CASSLQGAGSPLHF.